This TCR beta chain is from a study of CD8 T cells in Susac syndrome. The T cells that were sequenced for TCR beta were CD8+ and CD4+ cells from blood. In the multiple sclerosis control group, patients were treatment-naive and had stable or active relapsing-remitting disease. It was negative isolation that provided the CD8+ and CD4+ T cells, whereas TEMRA cells were enriched by FACS. The J segment lost 8 bases and the V segment lost 2 bases, leaving 6 bases of the junction unmatched. CDR1 and CDR2 (germline): DFQATT, SNEGSKA (reference sequence). The CDR3 has 14 amino acids. The authors reverse transcribed roughly 0.5 to 1 ug RNA with random hexamers. Amplification of TCR beta CDR3 spanned 54 Vbeta and 13 Jbeta via immunoSEQ multiplex PCR. From the immunoSEQ multiplex PCR reads, TCRdb called clonotypes with MiXCR, one entry per CDR3 protein. The sample contains around 270,000 distinct CDR3 sequences, about 91% of which appear only once.

The sequence came from a human donor with multiple sclerosis. Material: CD8+ T cells from PBMCs. V is TRBV20-1 and J is TRBJ2-1; 10 nucleotides align to TRBD2. This chain's CDR3 is CSARFTSGIHEQFF. Here the CDR3 DNA reads TGCAGTGCTAGATTTACTAGCGGGATCCATGAGCAGTTCTTC.